This T cell receptor beta chain was captured in a study of T cell responses to AZD1222 COVID-19 vaccine. Study at large: Some second doses came at about 4 weeks and others at about 12 weeks; these were pooled.

Trimming pared 0 bases from V and 9 bases from J, leaving 7 bases between. The CDR3 runs to 12 residues. Germline-derived CDR1 and CDR2 are SGDLS and YYNGEE. Note on this clone: Its matching antigen is unknown. At the DNA level, this CDR3 is encoded by other sequences in the same sample as well.

Only in-frame clones appear in the TCRdb table, and some are missing; sequencing was by immunoSEQ multiplex PCR. This sample has 110,000 or so clones; roughly 90% occur once, and the top ten carry around 4.8%. General observations from the study: Following two doses of AZD1222, Spike-specific TCR breadth and depth rose. White British people made up most donors, females outnumbered males, and clonal diversity was possibly underestimated. Without day 14 samples, only post-peak T cell repertoires were studied.

Here the sequenced sample was peripheral blood, taken on day 0 of AZD1222 vaccination. This TCR was recovered from an adult in good health. The gene calls are TRBV9 and TRBJ2-1; D may be TRBD2 (5 bases). CDR3 DNA sequence: TGTGCCAGCAGCGTAGTAGGAGGTGAGCAGTTCTTC. Protein sequence: CASSVVGGEQFF.